Below are 32 T cell receptor beta chains sequenced from a single sample in a study of cytomegalovirus exposure and HLA in healthy donors. PCR amplification relied on 60 Vbeta primers (plus 13 Jbeta primers). Assay: immunoSEQ multiplex PCR; the TCRdb copy retains only in-frame clones and omits some. The repertoire holds about 100,000 clones, with approximately 79% as singletons. Sequenced: PBMCs. The receptors come from a man aged 18 to 30 in good health and CMV-seronegative.

The count of this clone is one. This may be a read error: a much more frequent sequence differs by one nucleotide. The chain uses TRBV7-8 and TRBJ2-3; 8 bases align to TRBD2. CDR3 length: 14 residues. The J segment lost 2 bases and the V segment lost 5 bases, leaving 3 bases of the junction unmatched. Germline assignment: CDR1 SGHVS and CDR2 FQNEAQ. CDR3 in DNA: TGTGCCAGCAGCCCAGCGGGGGTCACAGATACGCAGTATTTT. Its translation is CASSPAGVTDTQYF. The variable domain in full, completed from reference TRBV7-8 and TRBJ2-3, reads GAGVSQSPRYKVAKRGQDVALRCDPISGHVSLFWYQQALGQGPEFLTYFQNEAQLDKSGLPSDRFFAERPEGSVSTLKIQRTQQEDSAVYLCASSPAGVTDTQYFGPGTRLTVL.

This clone has a handful of counts. The chain couples TRBV7-8 to TRBJ2-1, with 8 bases that match TRBD2. From germline, CDR1 is SGHVS and CDR2 FQNEAQ. J was trimmed by 4 bases and V by 0 bases; bases with no gene match: 5. The CDR3 loop spans 16 amino acids. The CDR3 nucleotides read TGTGCCAGCAGCTTAGCGGCCGCGGGAGGATACAATGAGCAGTTCTTC. Protein sequence: CASSLAAAGGYNEQFF.

This clone was seen only a few times. The V and J genes are TRBV19 and TRBJ1-3, with D unclear. CDR1 and CDR2 (germline): LNHDA, SQIVND (reference sequence). The CDR3 covers 13 residues. Trimming pared 3 bases from V and 12 bases from J, leaving 15 bases between. In DNA form, the CDR3 reads TGTGCCAGTAGTATGAAAAGAGGGTCGAGCATATATTTT. Protein: CASSMKRGSSIYF. Supplemented by reference TRBV19 and TRBJ1-3, the full variable domain reads DGGITQSPKYLFRKEGQNVTLSCEQNLNHDAMYWYRQDPGQGLRLIYYSQIVNDFQKGDIAEGYSVSREKKESFPLTVTSAQKNPTAFYLCASSMKRGSSIYFGEGSWLTVV.

The V call is TRBV9, the J call TRBJ2-3; D may be TRBD2 (5 bases). V was clipped by 4 bases and J by 2 bases, with 14 bases between them. The length of the CDR3 is 15 residues. In germline, CDR1 is SGDLS, CDR2 YYNGEE. The chain's CDR3 is CASSPMSGPTDTQYF. In DNA, the CDR3 is TGTGCCAGCAGCCCCATGAGCGGCCCCACAGATACGCAGTATTTT.

The chain joins TRBV9 to TRBJ2-1; 12 nucleotides line up with TRBD2. CDR3 length: 18 residues. Per the germline V gene, CDR1 is SGDLS and CDR2 is YYNGEE. Losses at the gene ends were 3 bases for V and 1 base for J; bases not matched to a gene: 8. Written as DNA, the CDR3 is TGTGCCAGCAGCGGCAACCCTAGCGGGGGGGCTTCCTACAATGAGCAGTTCTTC. Translated, it gives CASSGNPSGGASYNEQFF.

The V gene is TRBV5-4, the J gene TRBJ2-5; 14 bases fit TRBD2. This CDR3 region has 15 residues. Trimming took 4 bases from V and 4 from J; bases not matched to a gene: 3. Germline CDR1 and CDR2: SGHNT and YYREEE (reference sequence). The DNA for the CDR3 is TGTGCCAGCAGCCTGACTAGCGGGGGGGGAGAGACCCAGTACTTC. Translation: CASSLTSGGGETQYF.

This clone was seen once. The rearrangement links TRBV15 to TRBJ2-7, with TRBD1 matching 7 bases. CDR1 and CDR2 (germline): LNHNV, YYDKDF (reference sequence). J was trimmed by 3 bases and V by 2 bases; bases with no gene match: 4. CDR3 length: 14 residues. CDR3 coding DNA: TGTGCCACCAGCAGAAGAGGGGGCGTCTACGAGCAGTACTTC. Its translation: CATSRRGGVYEQYF.

This clone was counted a few times. This chain connects TRBV27 to TRBJ2-7; 9 bases align to TRBD1. The CDR3 is 15 amino acids. Germline CDR1 is MNHEY and CDR2 is SMNVEV (reference sequence). With V trimmed by 4 bases and J by 3 bases, 7 bases remained unmatched. This chain's CDR3 is CASSSSGQGLYEQYF. CDR3 sequence (DNA): TGTGCCAGCAGTTCGTCGGGACAGGGTCTCTACGAGCAGTACTTC.

V is TRBV6-1 and J is TRBJ2-3; possible D gene TRBD2, 5 bases. V dropped 3 bases and J dropped 7 bases, with 17 bases sitting between them. Germline V gene lookup returns CDR1 MNHNS and CDR2 SASEGT. This CDR3 spans 15 amino acids. The CDR3 nucleotides are TGTGCCAGCAGTGACTCCGGACGGGGTGGTAATACGCAGTATTTT. Translated, it gives CASSDSGRGGNTQYF.

This clone came up a few times. V and J are TRBV6-5 and TRBJ2-1; tentative D call: TRBD2 (6 bases). The CDR3 spans 14 residues. CDR1 is MNHEY, CDR2 SVGAGI, per germline. V lost 7 bases and J 5 bases, leaving 15 bases between the germline ends. CDR3 protein: CASTDPGRNNEQFF. CDR3 DNA: TGTGCCAGCACCGACCCCGGGAGAAACAATGAGCAGTTCTTC.

The chain has TRBV9 and TRBJ2-7; D is possibly TRBD2 (7 bases). The V end was cut by 4 bases, the J end by 5 bases, with 16 bases between. Germline V CDR1 and CDR2: SGDLS, YYNGEE. The CDR3 extends over 14 amino acids. The CDR3 sequence is CASSPGEGDHEQYF. CDR3 coding DNA: TGTGCCAGCAGCCCAGGGGAGGGGGATCACGAGCAGTACTTC. The entire variable domain, with the rest obtained from reference TRBV9 and TRBJ2-7, is as follows: DSGVTQTPKHLITATGQRVTLRCSPRSGDLSVYWYQQSLDQGLQFLIQYYNGEERAKGNILERFSAQQFPDLHSELNLSSLELGDSALYFCASSPGEGDHEQYFGPGTRLTVT.

Of note for this clone: The same CDR3 is also encoded by other DNA sequences in this sample. The chain joins TRBV5-1 to TRBJ1-4; maybe TRBD1 (6 bases). The CDR3 is made up of 14 amino acids. Germline V gene lookup returns CDR1 SGHRS and CDR2 YFSETQ. Trimming removed 3 bases at V and 3 bases at J, with 9 bases between. CDR3 region: CASSSGQSNEKLFF. In DNA, the CDR3 is TGCGCCAGCAGCTCTGGACAGTCTAATGAAAAACTGTTTTTT.

This sequence joins TRBV15 and TRBJ2-6; 8 nucleotides match TRBD2. CDR1 and CDR2 from the germline V gene are LNHNV and YYDKDF (reference sequence). V dropped 6 bases and J dropped 0; count of bases not matched to a gene: 4. The length of the CDR3 is 16 residues. The CDR3 here is CATRDGGGSGANVLTF. In nucleotides, the CDR3 is TGTGCCACCAGGGACGGGGGGGGCTCTGGGGCCAACGTCCTGACTTTC. Variable domain in full (rest from reference TRBV15 and TRBJ2-6): DAMVIQNPRYQVTQFGKPVTLSCSQTLNHNVMYWYQQKSSQAPKLLFHYYDKDFNNEADTPDNFQSRRPNTSFCFLDIRSPGLGDTAMYLCATRDGGGSGANVLTFGAGSRLTVL.

The chain links TRBV7-9 to TRBJ2-7, with 14 nucleotides matching TRBD2. The trim removed 3 bases at V and 9 bases at J, leaving 4 bases unmatched. This CDR3 region has 14 residues. CDR1 is SEHNR, CDR2 FQNEAQ, per germline (reference sequence). This chain's CDR3 is CASSLGLAGAGQYF. The DNA of the CDR3 is TGTGCCAGCAGCTTGGGACTAGCGGGGGCAGGGCAGTACTTC.

The V and J genes are TRBV10-2 and TRBJ2-5; the match to TRBD2 covers 10 bases. The trim removed 3 bases at V and 5 bases at J, leaving 3 bases unmatched. Looked up from germline, CDR1 is WSHSY and CDR2 is SAAADI. This CDR3 has 14 residues. The CDR3 DNA reads as TGCGCCAGCAGTGAAACAGCGGGGGGGGAGACCCAGTACTTC. It translates to CASSETAGGETQYF.

The chain carries TRBV15 and TRBJ2-3, with 13 bases identical to TRBD2. V shed 4 bases, J shed 2 bases, and the junction held 6 bases outside the gene matches. Germline V CDR1 and CDR2: LNHNV, YYDKDF (reference sequence). CDR3 size: 17 residues. The CDR3 loop is CATSMGTSGANTDTQYF. The CDR3 DNA follows: TGTGCCACCAGCATGGGGACTAGCGGGGCGAACACAGATACGCAGTATTTT.

This clone showed up just once. The chain has TRBV7-9 and TRBJ1-3; 7 bases agree with TRBD1. Per germline, CDR1 SEHNR and CDR2 FQNEAQ (reference sequence). CDR3 length: 14 amino acids. As DNA, the CDR3 is TGTTCCGTAGGGACAGATTGGCCTGGAAACACCATATATTTT. Its translation: CSVGTDWPGNTIYF.

The rearrangement uses TRBV20-1 and TRBJ2-7; the match to TRBD1 covers 8 bases. CDR1 and CDR2 from the germline V gene are DFQATT and SNEGSKA (reference sequence). The CDR3 runs 11 residues. The junction had 4 bases not matched to a gene; V was cut back by 6 bases and J by 6 bases. CDR3: CSAQQGGEQYF. The DNA for the CDR3 is TGCAGTGCCCAACAGGGGGGCGAGCAGTACTTC.

The chain uses TRBV7-2 and TRBJ2-5; tentative D call: TRBD1 (6 bases). V was cut by 3 bases and J by 2 bases, with 16 bases left in between. Germline V gene data show CDR1 as SGHTA and CDR2 as FQGNSA. CDR3 length: 16 residues. CDR3 nucleotides: TGTGCCAGCAGCTTTCACCGGGACATATTTCAAGAGACCCAGTACTTC. It specifies CASSFHRDIFQETQYF.

This clone was found once. This chain links TRBV15 with TRBJ1-4; 11 bases agree with TRBD1. The CDR3 spans 16 residues. Germline CDR1 and CDR2: LNHNV and YYDKDF (reference sequence). V was pared by 4 bases and J by 7 bases, with 8 bases of the junction left unmatched. CDR3 loop: CATSTGQGAVGEKLFF. The CDR3 coding sequence is TGTGCCACCAGCACAGGACAGGGGGCAGTGGGTGAAAAACTGTTTTTT.

The chain joins TRBV6-5 to TRBJ2-5; D might be TRBD1 (5 bases). The germline CDR1 and CDR2 sequences are MNHEY and SVGAGI. Trimming took 2 bases from V and 5 from J, leaving 12 bases between them. The CDR3 covers 14 residues. The CDR3 nucleotides read TGTGCCAGCAGTTACGCCAGGGTGGGTGAGACCCAGTACTTC. Translation: CASSYARVGETQYF.

The chain joins TRBV9 to TRBJ2-2; 7 nucleotides agree with TRBD1. Unmatched junction bases numbered 6, after V lost 0 bases and J lost 1 base. The CDR3 extends over 17 amino acids. Germline CDR1 and CDR2: SGDLS and YYNGEE. The CDR3 DNA is TGTGCCAGCAGCGTAGCCCTAGGGGGCGGGAACACCGGGGAGCTGTTTTTT. Translating it yields CASSVALGGGNTGELFF.

V gene TRBV18 combines with J gene TRBJ1-5; weak D call: TRBD1 (5 bases). Trimming took off 2 bases at V and 5 bases at J, with 16 bases between the two ends. Germline V gene data show CDR1 as KGHSH and CDR2 as LQKENI. The CDR3 has 16 residues. CDR3 nucleotide sequence: TGTGCCAGCTCACCAGGCGGGGGGAGGGGAGATCAGCCCCAGCATTTT. As protein: CASSPGGGRGDQPQHF.

V is TRBV6-6 and J is TRBJ2-2; D uncertain. The germline CDR1 and CDR2 sequences are MNHNY and SVGAGI (reference sequence). The CDR3 has 12 residues. The V and J ends lost 8 bases and 6 bases respectively, with 10 bases between them. The DNA for the CDR3 is TGTGCCAGCCGCGCCTCCGCCGGGGAGCTGTTTTTT. Translation gives CASRASAGELFF.

CDR3 sequence (DNA): TGTGCCAGCAGCCGGGACAGCCGCAATCAGCCCCAGCATTTT. The encoded protein is CASSRDSRNQPQHF. This rearrangement joins TRBV7-9 to TRBJ1-5; 7 bases fit TRBD1. The CDR3 length is 14 residues. In germline, CDR1 is SEHNR, CDR2 FQNEAQ (reference sequence). V trimming: 5 bases; J trimming: 2 bases; junction bases outside the gene matches: 3. Full variable domain (remainder filled in from reference TRBV7-9 and TRBJ1-5): DTGVSQNPRHKITKRGQNVTFRCDPISEHNRLYWYRQTLGQGPEFLTYFQNEAQLEKSRLLSDRFSAERPKGSFSTLEIQRTEQGDSAMYLCASSRDSRNQPQHFGDGTRLSIL.

This clone was observed once. The rearrangement joins TRBV19 to TRBJ2-5; D is possibly TRBD1 (6 bases). Germline V CDR1 and CDR2: LNHDA, SQIVND (reference sequence). The CDR3 consists of 14 residues. V was trimmed by 3 bases and J by 7 bases, leaving 15 bases between them. CDR3 bases: TGTGCCAGTAGTATTGGTCCAGGGGAAAGGACCCAGTACTTC. Its translation is CASSIGPGERTQYF.

The chain employs TRBV5-1 and TRBJ1-3; 7 bases match TRBD1. V shed 5 bases, J shed 2 bases, and the junction held 4 bases outside the gene matches. From germline, CDR1 is SGHRS and CDR2 YFSETQ. CDR3 size: 14 residues. In DNA form, the CDR3 reads TGCGCCAGCAGAACGACAGGGACTGGAAACACCATATATTTT. Translated, it gives CASRTTGTGNTIYF.

This clone was recorded many times. The gene calls are TRBV5-1 and TRBJ2-3; D not resolved. The CDR3 is made up of 14 amino acids. V lost 2 bases, J lost 4 bases, and 11 bases lay in between. In germline, CDR1 is SGHRS, CDR2 YFSETQ. The CDR3 spells CASSFRQVPDTQYF. The CDR3 region has the DNA TGCGCCAGCAGCTTCCGTCAGGTCCCAGATACGCAGTATTTT.

This rearrangement joins TRBV7-6 to TRBJ1-4; possibly TRBD1 for D (6 bases). The germline V gene has CDR1 SGHVS and CDR2 FNYEAQ. Between the trimmed V and J ends, which lost 1 base and 4 bases, there was a span of 13 bases. CDR3 size: 16 residues. The CDR3 nucleotides read TGTGCCAGCAGCTTAGTCAGCGGACAGATTAATGAAAAACTGTTTTTT. Protein product: CASSLVSGQINEKLFF.

This clone appeared once. The chain employs TRBV19 and TRBJ1-2; maybe TRBD1 (5 bases). In germline, CDR1 is LNHDA, CDR2 SQIVND (reference sequence). The V end was cut by 5 bases, the J end by 4 bases, with 14 bases between. The CDR3 has 14 residues. CDR3 amino acids: CASSPGTSVYGYTF. The CDR3 nucleotides read TGTGCCAGTAGTCCGGGGACTTCGGTCTATGGCTACACCTTC.

CDR3 in amino acids: CASSLFHGQPQHF. CDR3 nucleotides: TGTGCCAGCAGCTTATTCCATGGCCAGCCCCAGCATTTT. The chain uses TRBV7-2 and TRBJ1-5; D remains unclear. Germline CDR1 SGHTA, CDR2 FQGNSA. This CDR3 comprises 13 residues. Trimming stripped 2 bases from V and 7 bases from J, with 9 bases between.

The rearrangement links TRBV19 to TRBJ1-2, with a possible D match to TRBD1 (6 bases). Per germline, CDR1 LNHDA and CDR2 SQIVND (reference sequence). The CDR3 has 14 residues. The V end lost 1 base, the J end lost 8 bases, and 14 bases lay between the germline ends. As DNA, the CDR3 is TGTGCCAGTAGTATAGCTGCCAGGGGTAGGGGCTACACCTTC. Protein: CASSIAARGRGYTF.